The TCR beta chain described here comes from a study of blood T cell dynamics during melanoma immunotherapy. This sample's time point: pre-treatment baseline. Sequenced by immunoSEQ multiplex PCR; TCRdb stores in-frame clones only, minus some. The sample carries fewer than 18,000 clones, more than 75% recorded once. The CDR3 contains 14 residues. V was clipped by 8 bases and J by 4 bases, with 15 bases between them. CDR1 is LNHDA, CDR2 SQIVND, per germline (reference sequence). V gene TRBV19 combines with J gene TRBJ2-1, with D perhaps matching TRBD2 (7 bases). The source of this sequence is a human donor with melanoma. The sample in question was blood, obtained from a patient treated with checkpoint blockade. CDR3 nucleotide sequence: TGTGCCAGTCGGAACAGGGAGGGATACAATGAGCAGTTCTTC. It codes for CASRNREGYNEQFF. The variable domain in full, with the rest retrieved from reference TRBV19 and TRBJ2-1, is DGGITQSPKYLFRKEGQNVTLSCEQNLNHDAMYWYRQDPGQGLRLIYYSQIVNDFQKGDIAEGYSVSREKKESFPLTVTSAQKNPTAFYLCASRNREGYNEQFFGPGTRLTVL.